The 3 T cell receptor beta chains below come from one sample, sequenced in a study of blood T cell repertoires in COVID-19. Assay used: immunoSEQ multiplex PCR; TCRdb lists only in-frame clones, some missing. The table records roughly 220,000 clones, 85% to 90% of them present only once. Sequencing was done on a sample of PBMCs or T cells enriched from blood (not recorded which). These receptor sequences come from a man aged 25 to 45 who had been exposed to COVID-19.

The table lists this clone with a count of one. In DNA, the CDR3 is TGTGCCAGCAGCTTCGGGCAGGGGGATGGCTACACCTTC. It yields the protein CASSFGQGDGYTF. V is TRBV7-6 and J is TRBJ1-2; 7 bases are a match to TRBD1. V lost 3 bases, J lost 6 bases, and 4 bases stayed unmatched. Germline V lookup: CDR1 SGHVS, CDR2 FNYEAQ. The CDR3 is made up of 13 amino acids.

The chain couples TRBV3-1 (or the pseudogene TRBV3-2) to TRBJ1-4, with D perhaps matching TRBD1 (5 bases). CDR3 length: 14 residues. Germline lookup yields CDR1 LGHDT and CDR2 YNNKEL (reference sequence). With 1 base removed from V and 8 bases from J, the gap between germline ends came to 11 bases. Written as DNA, the CDR3 is TGTGCCAGCAGCCAAGGATGGGGGGAGGAAAAACTGTTTTTT. Encoded protein: CASSQGWGEEKLFF.

The chain employs TRBV7-8 and TRBJ2-3; no firm D call. V lost 5 bases to trimming and J lost 4 bases, with 7 bases between them. Germline V gene lookup returns CDR1 SGHVS and CDR2 FQNEAQ. The CDR3 covers 12 residues. Written as DNA, the CDR3 is TGTGCCAGCAGCCCGTCCCCAGATACGCAGTATTTT. It encodes CASSPSPDTQYF.